Following are 26 T cell receptor beta chains from one sample sequenced in a study of T-cell reconstitution after alpha-beta-depleted transplantation in children. Unique molecular identifiers were incorporated when the TCRbeta library was constructed. TCRdb independently ran MiXCR on the PCR reads; one entry per CDR3 protein. The sample carries about 400,000 distinct CDR3 sequences, roughly 15% recorded once. This sample comprised PBMCs, obtained from the stem cell graft. These receptors came from a human donor who donated a stem cell graft to a child with Fanconi anemia.

This clonotype was seen more than once but under ten times. J is TRBJ2-7 and V is TRBV4-3; TRBD2 matches 10 bases. This CDR3 contains 17 residues. CDR1 LGHNA and CDR2 YSLEER come from the germline V gene. The J segment lost 4 bases and the V segment lost 1 base, leaving 10 bases of the junction unmatched. The CDR3 DNA is TGCGCCAGCAGCCAAGTCCCTACTAGCGGGGCTTCATACGAGCAGTACTTC. It encodes CASSQVPTSGASYEQYF.

The V gene is TRBV5-5, the J gene TRBJ2-5; TRBD1 aligns across 9 bases. Per germline, CDR1 SGHKS and CDR2 YYEKEE (reference sequence). V dropped 3 bases and J dropped 5; count of bases not matched to a gene: 8. The CDR3 covers 15 residues. The CDR3 is CASSSRQGVWETQYF. Here the CDR3 DNA reads TGTGCCAGCAGCTCTCGACAGGGGGTCTGGGAGACCCAGTACTTC. The complete variable domain, with remaining parts taken from reference TRBV5-5 and TRBJ2-5, reads DAGVTQSPTHLIKTRGQQVTLRCSPISGHKSVSWYQQVLGQGPQFIFQYYEKEERGRGNFPDRFSARQFPNYSSELNVNALLLGDSALYLCASSSRQGVWETQYFGPGTRLLVL.

This chain connects TRBV11-1 to TRBJ2-3; 8 positions agree with TRBD2. Germline V gene lookup returns CDR1 SGHAT and CDR2 FQDESV (reference sequence). CDR3 length equals 18 residues. V shed 3 bases, J shed 3 bases, and the junction held 14 bases outside the gene matches. CDR3 coding DNA: TGTGCCAGCAGCTTCTTTGGTCGGGGGGGCCTGGGGACAGATACGCAGTATTTT. Translating gives CASSFFGRGGLGTDTQYF.

This clonotype was detected only a few times. The chain uses TRBV3-1 and TRBJ1-1, with 10 bases lining up with TRBD1. CDR3 length equals 17 residues. Per the germline V gene, CDR1 is LGHDT and CDR2 is YNNKEL (reference sequence). With V trimmed by 5 bases and J by 1 base, 10 bases remained unmatched. CDR3 DNA: TGTGCCAGCAGCGCCCTCCCGGGACAGGGGAGGAACACTGAAGCTTTCTTT. It translates to CASSALPGQGRNTEAFF.

The rearrangement joins TRBV12-3 or TRBV12-4 to TRBJ1-1, with a weak D call TRBD1 (6 bases). Deletions cut 3 bases from V and 7 bases from J, with 18 bases between. CDR3 length equals 15 residues. CDR3 DNA sequence: TGTGCCAGCAGTTTCTGGACAGCAACCGCCGGTGAAGCTTTCTTT. It specifies CASSFWTATAGEAFF.

The chain combines TRBV14 with TRBJ2-5, with D maybe TRBD2 (6 bases). There are 16 residues in the CDR3. Trimming stripped 6 bases from V and 1 base from J, with 18 bases between. Germline V gene sequence: CDR1 SGHDN, CDR2 FVKESK. CDR3 nucleotides: TGTGCCAGCAGTCTTGGACTGGCGGGGCCCCAAGAGACCCAGTACTTC. Its translation: CASSLGLAGPQETQYF.

CDR3 residues: CSVRLAGGGRQPQHF. CDR3 DNA sequence: TGCAGTGTCCGGCTAGCAGGGGGCGGACGCCAGCCCCAGCATTTT. The chain combines TRBV20-1 with TRBJ1-5, with TRBD1 identical over 8 bases. The CDR3 is 15 amino acids. Germline-derived CDR1 and CDR2 are DFQATT and SNEGSKA (reference sequence). V shed 7 bases, J shed 7 bases, and the junction held 15 bases outside the gene matches.

This clonotype came up many times. The chain links TRBV9 to TRBJ2-2; D ambiguous. Germline CDR1 reads SGDLS; CDR2 reads YYNGEE. Trimming took off 1 base at V and 7 bases at J, with 14 bases between the two ends. This CDR3 region has 15 residues. The CDR3 reads CASSVSGLGSGELFF. CDR3 coding DNA: TGTGCCAGCAGCGTATCTGGCCTCGGCAGCGGGGAGCTGTTTTTT.

This clonotype was seen at least ten times. This rearrangement joins TRBV6-5 to TRBJ2-5; 8 positions match TRBD2. Trimming removed 1 base from V and 4 bases from J; junction bases left unmatched: 2. The length of the CDR3 is 14 residues. Germline V gene data show CDR1 as MNHEY and CDR2 as SVGAGI. The CDR3: CASSYLRGGETQYF. The CDR3 DNA reads TGTGCCAGCAGTTACTTACGGGGGGGAGAGACCCAGTACTTC.

As for this clonotype: A much larger clonotype is one base distant, so this may be a read error. This chain links TRBV7-9 with TRBJ2-1; 10 bases are a match to TRBD2. Looked up from germline, CDR1 is SEHNR and CDR2 is FQNEAQ (reference sequence). There are 15 residues in the CDR3. The CDR3 here is CASSDGAGGYNELFF. The CDR3 DNA sequence: TGTGCCAGCTCGGACGGAGCGGGGGGGTACAATGAGCTGTTCTTC. Complete variable domain (other parts from reference TRBV7-9 and TRBJ2-1): DTGVSQNPRHKITKRGQNVTFRCDPISEHNRLYWYRQTLGQGPEFLTYFQNEAQLEKSRLLSDRFSAERPKGSFSTLEIQRTEQGDSAMYLCASSDGAGGYNELFFGPGTRLTVL.

This clonotype came up a few times. The gene calls are TRBV7-9 and TRBJ2-1, with D tentatively TRBD2 (5 bases). Germline CDR1 reads SEHNR; CDR2 reads FQNEAQ (reference sequence). V lost 4 bases and J 8 bases, leaving 21 bases between the germline ends. The CDR3 is made up of 16 amino acids. The CDR3 is CASSSGVRAIGYEQFF. CDR3 sequence (DNA): TGTGCCAGCAGCTCCGGGGTGCGGGCGATCGGCTATGAGCAGTTCTTC.

The chain is built from TRBV6-2 or TRBV6-3 and TRBJ1-5; a weak D match, TRBD1 (5 bases). This CDR3 comprises 20 residues. Trimming cost V 0 bases and J 1 base, with 22 bases left between them. The V gene's germline CDR1 is MNHEY and CDR2 SVGEGT. For the CDR3, the DNA is TGTGCCAGCAGTTACTCGGGAGCCTATACGGCACGGGGGAGCAATCAGCCCCAGCATTTT. Translated: CASSYSGAYTARGSNQPQHF.

The chain is built from TRBV20-1 and TRBJ1-5; D not certain. V was cut by 0 bases and J by 3 bases, with 9 bases left in between. CDR1 is DFQATT and CDR2 is SNEGSKA in the germline V gene (reference sequence). CDR3 size: 14 residues. The CDR3 reads CSARDPVTNQPQHF. In nucleotides, the CDR3 is TGCAGTGCTAGAGATCCGGTTACCAATCAGCCCCAGCATTTT.

This clonotype was seen at least ten times. The V and J genes are TRBV5-4 and TRBJ2-1; perhaps TRBD2 as D (6 bases). In germline, CDR1 is SGHNT, CDR2 YYREEE (reference sequence). The CDR3 contains 13 residues. Trimming pared 0 bases from V and 14 bases from J, leaving 15 bases between. The CDR3 DNA follows: TGTGCCAGCAGCTTGGCCAGGGCGGAGGGGAAGTTCTTC. It specifies CASSLARAEGKFF.

This clonotype was found a few times. This chain uses TRBV3-1 with TRBJ2-1; D possibly corresponds to TRBD1 (6 bases). CDR1 and CDR2 from the germline V gene are LGHDT and YNNKEL (reference sequence). The CDR3 length is 11 residues. Trimming removed 4 bases at V and 12 bases at J, with 10 bases between. CDR3 sequence: CASSPGAGQFF. CDR3 coding DNA: TGTGCCAGCAGCCCAGGGGCTGGGCAGTTCTTC.

This clonotype was observed at least ten times. V is TRBV2 and J is TRBJ1-4; D remains unclear. Germline values: CDR1 SNHLY, CDR2 FYNNEI. V lost 3 bases, J lost 7 bases, and 12 bases lay in between. The CDR3 has 14 amino acids. The CDR3 loop is CASSEAMYSEKLFF. The CDR3 DNA follows: TGTGCCAGCAGTGAGGCTATGTATAGTGAAAAACTGTTTTTT.

CDR3 loop: CASSLDSVQFVLSGANVLTF. DNA of the CDR3: TGTGCCAGCAGCTTAGATTCCGTCCAGTTCGTCCTCTCTGGGGCCAACGTCCTGACTTTC. The chain has TRBV11-2 and TRBJ2-6; no clear D gene. Looked up from germline, CDR1 is SGHAT and CDR2 is FQNNGV. The length of the CDR3 is 20 residues. V was pared by 0 bases and J by 0 bases, with 18 bases between.

The sample holds many counts of this clonotype. The chain carries TRBV5-1 and TRBJ1-1; D call uncertain. The germline V gene has CDR1 SGHRS and CDR2 YFSETQ. V was clipped by 2 bases and J by 4 bases, with 12 bases between them. This CDR3 region has 14 residues. The CDR3 reads CASSFNRAGTEAFF. The CDR3 DNA is TGCGCCAGCAGCTTCAATCGGGCGGGCACTGAAGCTTTCTTT.

The chain employs TRBV12-3 or TRBV12-4 and TRBJ1-3, with D possibly TRBD1 on 5 matching bases. Trimming removed 5 bases from V and 4 bases from J, with 12 bases in between. This CDR3 spans 14 amino acids. CDR3 amino acids: CASSRAGTGNTIYF. As DNA, the CDR3 is TGTGCCAGCAGTCGAGCTGGGACGGGAAACACCATATATTTT.

The V gene is TRBV15, the J gene TRBJ1-5; tentatively, D is TRBD1 (5 bases). This CDR3 is 14 amino acids long. The germline V and J ends were trimmed by 5 bases and 6 bases, with 14 bases remaining between them. Per germline, CDR1 LNHNV and CDR2 YYDKDF (reference sequence). For the CDR3, the DNA is TGTGCCACCAGCCAGAGAGGGGAGGTTCAGCCCCAGCATTTT. This translates into CATSQRGEVQPQHF.

There are a few counts of this clonotype. V and J are TRBV12-3 or TRBV12-4 and TRBJ1-3; D remains unclear. There are 12 residues in the CDR3. Trimming removed 8 bases at V and 0 bases at J, with 5 bases between. The CDR3 nucleotides read TGTGCCAGCTATTTCTCTGGAAACACCATATATTTT. Amino acid sequence: CASYFSGNTIYF.

The rearrangement uses TRBV5-1 and TRBJ2-3; 7 positions agree with TRBD1. J was trimmed by 6 bases and V by 5 bases; bases with no gene match: 9. CDR3 size: 14 residues. Germline CDR1 reads SGHRS; CDR2 reads YFSETQ. The CDR3 is CASSQDRADDTQYF. In DNA form, the CDR3 reads TGCGCCAGCAGTCAAGACAGGGCTGACGATACGCAGTATTTT.

This clonotype showed up many times. The V call is TRBV5-5, the J call TRBJ2-6; D not certain. The CDR3 totals 13 residues. CDR1 SGHKS and CDR2 YYEKEE come from the germline V gene (reference sequence). The ends were cut back, 3 bases at V and 2 bases at J, with 3 bases in the middle. The CDR3 sequence is CASSSPGANVLTF. The CDR3 bases are TGTGCCAGCAGCTCCCCTGGGGCCAACGTCCTGACTTTC.

The rearrangement links TRBV4-2 to TRBJ2-2; 7 bases fit TRBD1. Germline V gene sequence: CDR1 LGHNA, CDR2 YNFKEQ. The CDR3 spans 15 residues. Losses at the gene ends were 1 base for V and 2 bases for J; bases not matched to a gene: 1. The CDR3 nucleotides read TGTGCCAGCAGCCAAGGACAGGGCAACACCGGGGAGCTGTTTTTT. Residues: CASSQGQGNTGELFF.

The rearrangement links TRBV4-2 to TRBJ1-1; D unresolved. V was shortened by 3 bases and J by 6 bases, with 8 bases between the two germline ends. This CDR3 region has 12 residues. Looked up from germline, CDR1 is LGHNA and CDR2 is YNFKEQ. CDR3 in DNA: TGTGCCAGCAGCCAGGGGAAACCTGAAGCTTTCTTT. Protein: CASSQGKPEAFF.

This clonotype was seen at least ten times. The chain is built from TRBV12-3 or TRBV12-4 and TRBJ2-7; 7 bases are a match to TRBD1. V was clipped by 5 bases and J by 3 bases; unmatched bases: 4. The CDR3 totals 13 residues. In nucleotides, the CDR3 is TGTGCCAGCAGTCCGGGACAGAACTACGAGCAGTACTTC. Its protein product is CASSPGQNYEQYF.